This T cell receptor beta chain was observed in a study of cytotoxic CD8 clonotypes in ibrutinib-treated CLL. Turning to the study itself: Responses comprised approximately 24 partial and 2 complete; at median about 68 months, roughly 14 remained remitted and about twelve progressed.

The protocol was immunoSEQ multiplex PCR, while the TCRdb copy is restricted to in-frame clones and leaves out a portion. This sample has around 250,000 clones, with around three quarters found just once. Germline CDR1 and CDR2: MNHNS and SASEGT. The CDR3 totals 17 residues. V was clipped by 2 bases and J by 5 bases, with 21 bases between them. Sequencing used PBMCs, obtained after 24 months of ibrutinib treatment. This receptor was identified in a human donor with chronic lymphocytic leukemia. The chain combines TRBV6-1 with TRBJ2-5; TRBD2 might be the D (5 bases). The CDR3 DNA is TGTGCCAGCAGTGAACTAGTCGGGAAGGGCAATAGGGAGACCCAGTACTTC. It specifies CASSELVGKGNRETQYF.